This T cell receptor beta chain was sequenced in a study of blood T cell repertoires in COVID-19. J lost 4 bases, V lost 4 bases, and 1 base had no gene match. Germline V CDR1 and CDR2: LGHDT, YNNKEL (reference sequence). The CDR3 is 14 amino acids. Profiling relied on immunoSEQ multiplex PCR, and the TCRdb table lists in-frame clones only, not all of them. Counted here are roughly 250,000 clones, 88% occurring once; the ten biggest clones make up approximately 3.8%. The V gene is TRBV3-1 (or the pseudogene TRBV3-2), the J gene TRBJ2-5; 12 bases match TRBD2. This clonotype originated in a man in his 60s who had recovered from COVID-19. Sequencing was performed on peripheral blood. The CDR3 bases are TGTGCCAGCAGCCCACTAGCGGGGGGAGAGACCCAGTACTTC. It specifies CASSPLAGGETQYF.